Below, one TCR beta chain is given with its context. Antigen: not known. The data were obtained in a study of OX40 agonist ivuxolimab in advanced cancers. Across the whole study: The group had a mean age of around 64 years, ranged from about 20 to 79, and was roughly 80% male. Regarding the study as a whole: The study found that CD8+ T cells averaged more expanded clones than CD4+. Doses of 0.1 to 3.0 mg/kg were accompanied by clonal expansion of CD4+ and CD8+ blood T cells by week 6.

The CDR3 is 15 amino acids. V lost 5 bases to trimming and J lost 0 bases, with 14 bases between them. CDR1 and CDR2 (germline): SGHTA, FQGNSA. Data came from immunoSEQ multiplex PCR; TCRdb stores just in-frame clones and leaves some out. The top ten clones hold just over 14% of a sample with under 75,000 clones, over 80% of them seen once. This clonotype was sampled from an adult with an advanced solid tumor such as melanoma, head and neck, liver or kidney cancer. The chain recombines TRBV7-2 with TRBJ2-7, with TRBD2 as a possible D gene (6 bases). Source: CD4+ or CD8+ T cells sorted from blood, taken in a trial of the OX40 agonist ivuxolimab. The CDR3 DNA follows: TGTGCCAGCAGCACAATAGCGGATCCCTCCTACGAGCAGTACTTC. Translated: CASSTIADPSYEQYF.